A selection of T cell receptor beta chains follows, all from one sample in a study of OX40 agonist ivuxolimab in advanced cancers. Sequenced by immunoSEQ multiplex PCR; TCRdb stores in-frame clones only, minus some. The sample has about 37,000 clones, around 89% seen once. This specimen was CD4+ or CD8+ T cells sorted from blood, taken in a trial of the OX40 agonist ivuxolimab. These receptors all come from an adult with an advanced solid tumor such as melanoma, head and neck, liver or kidney cancer. The CDR3 runs from the conserved cysteine through the conserved F or W. A D gene is named only where the DNA matches it firmly. The size entry is marked missing in some rows and otherwise reads once, few, many or a size class.

abundance	d_gene	v_gene	j_gene	CDR3aa	CDR3nt
.	TRBD2	TRBV2	TRBJ2-2	CASSETLAASRTGELFF	TGTGCCAGCAGTGAGACCCTAGCGGCCTCTCGCACCGGGGAGCTGTTTTTT
.	.	TRBV9	TRBJ2-1	CASSVGRGSSYNEQFF	TGTGCCAGCAGCGTGGGCCGGGGGTCCTCCTACAATGAGCAGTTCTTC
.	.	TRBV5-6	TRBJ2-2	CASSIQGNTGELFF	TGTGCCAGCAGCATCCAGGGTAACACCGGGGAGCTGTTTTTT
.	TRBD1	TRBV7-3	TRBJ1-2	CASSSRTGVGYTF	TGTGCCAGCAGCTCTCGGACAGGTGTTGGCTACACCTTC
.	TRBD1	TRBV7-9	TRBJ2-2	CASSLGWTGRNTGELFF	TGTGCCAGCAGCTTAGGATGGACAGGGCGGAACACCGGGGAGCTGTTTTTT
.	.	TRBV5-1	TRBJ1-2	CASSLVGGGDGYTF	TGCGCCAGCAGCTTGGTCGGGGGAGGGGATGGCTACACCTTC
.	.	TRBV5-1	TRBJ1-1	CASSLVSLGAMNTEAFF	TGCGCCAGCAGCTTGGTAAGTCTGGGGGCTATGAACACTGAAGCTTTCTTT
.	.	TRBV11-2	TRBJ2-1	CASSLVAGIIYNEQFF	TGTGCCAGCAGCTTAGTTGCAGGTATAATCTACAATGAGCAGTTCTTC
.	.	TRBV7-2	TRBJ1-1	CASSLQRGTEAFF	TGTGCCAGCAGCTTACAGAGGGGGACTGAAGCTTTCTTT
few	.	TRBV19	TRBJ1-5	CASMGSGWQHF	TGTGCCAGTATGGGTTCAGGGTGGCAGCATTTT
.	.	TRBV19	TRBJ1-3	CASKGGSSGNTIYF	TGTGCCAGTAAGGGGGGAAGCTCTGGAAACACCATATATTTT
.	.	TRBV11-2	TRBJ1-4	CASSPDTGEKLFF	TGTGCCAGCAGCCCCGATACGGGGGAAAAACTGTTTTTT
.	.	TRBV27	TRBJ1-5	CASRGQEYSNQPQHF	TGTGCCAGCAGAGGACAAGAATATAGCAATCAGCCCCAGCATTTT
.	TRBD1	TRBV9	TRBJ2-1	CASSARGQGINEQFF	TGTGCCAGCAGCGCCCGCGGACAGGGGATTAATGAGCAGTTCTTC
.	TRBD1	TRBV18	TRBJ1-4	CASSPQGQGLEKLFF	TGTGCCAGCTCACCCCAGGGACAGGGACTTGAAAAACTGTTTTTT
.	TRBD1	TRBV7-7	TRBJ2-2	CASSVGTGTTGELFF	TGTGCTAGCAGCGTCGGGACAGGGACCACCGGGGAGCTGTTTTTT
once	TRBD1	TRBV18	TRBJ1-1	CASSPSGQGGTEAFF	TGTGCCAGCTCACCCTCGGGACAGGGAGGAACTGAAGCTTTCTTT
.	.	TRBV16	TRBJ1-6	CASSQSKNGHSPLHF	TGTGCCAGCAGCCAATCGAAAAATGGCCATTCACCCCTCCACTTT
.	.	TRBV5-4	TRBJ2-1	CASSLVGGLYNEQFF	TGTGCCAGCAGCTTGGTGGGGGGCCTCTACAATGAGCAGTTCTTC
once	.	TRBV6-8	TRBJ2-2	CASSQRRDSRLTNTGELFF	TGTGCCAGCAGCCAACGACGGGACTCCCGTCTAACGAACACCGGGGAGCTGTTTTTT
.	.	TRBV4-1	TRBJ1-3	CASSQAWVGGKGDF	TGCGCCAGCAGCCAAGCGTGGGTGGGGGGAAAGGGCGACTTT
.	.	TRBV2	TRBJ2-7	CASRDFYEQYF	TGTGCCAGCAGAGATTTCTACGAGCAGTACTTC